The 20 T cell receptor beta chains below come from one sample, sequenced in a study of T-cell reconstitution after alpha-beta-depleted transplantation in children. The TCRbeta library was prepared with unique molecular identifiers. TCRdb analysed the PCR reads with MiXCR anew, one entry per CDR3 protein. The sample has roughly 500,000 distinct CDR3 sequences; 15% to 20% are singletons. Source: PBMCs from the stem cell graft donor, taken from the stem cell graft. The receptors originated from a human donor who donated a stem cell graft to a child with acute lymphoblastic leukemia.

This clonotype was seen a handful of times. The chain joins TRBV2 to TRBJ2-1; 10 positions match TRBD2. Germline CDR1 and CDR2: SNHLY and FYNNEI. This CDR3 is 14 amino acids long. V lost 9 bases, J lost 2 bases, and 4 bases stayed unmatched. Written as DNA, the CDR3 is TGTGCCAGTGAAGCGGGAGGGACCTACAATGAGCAGTTCTTC. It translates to CASEAGGTYNEQFF.

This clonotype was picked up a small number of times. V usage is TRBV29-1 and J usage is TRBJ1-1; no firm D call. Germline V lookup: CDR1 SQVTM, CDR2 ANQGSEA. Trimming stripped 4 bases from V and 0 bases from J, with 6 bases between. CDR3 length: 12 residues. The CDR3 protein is CSVVSMNTEAFF. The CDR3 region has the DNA TGCAGCGTTGTCTCTATGAACACTGAAGCTTTCTTT.

The CDR3 protein is CASSFLGAGGELFF. CDR3 bases: TGTGCCAGCAGTTTCCTAGGGGCGGGCGGGGAGCTGTTTTTT. This chain connects TRBV12-3 or TRBV12-4 to TRBJ2-2, with D perhaps assigned TRBD1 or TRBD2 (5 bases each). This CDR3 contains 14 residues. The V end was cut by 3 bases, the J end by 7 bases, with 12 bases between.

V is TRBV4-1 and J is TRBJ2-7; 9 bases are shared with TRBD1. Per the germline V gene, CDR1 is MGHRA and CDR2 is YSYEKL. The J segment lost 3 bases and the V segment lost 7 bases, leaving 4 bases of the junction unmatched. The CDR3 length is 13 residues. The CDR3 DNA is TGCGCCAGCAAGTCGACAGGGGGCTACGAGCAGTACTTC. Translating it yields CASKSTGGYEQYF.

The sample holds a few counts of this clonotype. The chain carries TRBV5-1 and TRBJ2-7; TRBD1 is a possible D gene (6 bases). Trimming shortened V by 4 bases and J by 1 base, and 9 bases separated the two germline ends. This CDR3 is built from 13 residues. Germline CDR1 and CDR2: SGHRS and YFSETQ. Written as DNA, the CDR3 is TGCGCCAGCAGCCGGGACACTTCCTACGAGCAGTACTTC. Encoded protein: CASSRDTSYEQYF.

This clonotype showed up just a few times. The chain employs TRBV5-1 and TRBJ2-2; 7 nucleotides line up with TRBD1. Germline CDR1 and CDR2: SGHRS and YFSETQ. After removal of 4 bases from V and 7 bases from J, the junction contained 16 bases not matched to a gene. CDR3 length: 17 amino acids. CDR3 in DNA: TGCGCCAGCAGCGGGTCCTTTTTACAGGGGTCGAACGGGGAGCTGTTTTTT. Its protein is CASSGSFLQGSNGELFF.

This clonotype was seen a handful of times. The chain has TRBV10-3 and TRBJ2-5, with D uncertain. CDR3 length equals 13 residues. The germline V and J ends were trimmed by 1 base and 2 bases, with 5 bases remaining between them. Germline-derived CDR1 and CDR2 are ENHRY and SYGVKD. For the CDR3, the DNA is TGTGCCATCAGTGAGTTCTCTCAAGAGACCCAGTACTTC. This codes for CAISEFSQETQYF.

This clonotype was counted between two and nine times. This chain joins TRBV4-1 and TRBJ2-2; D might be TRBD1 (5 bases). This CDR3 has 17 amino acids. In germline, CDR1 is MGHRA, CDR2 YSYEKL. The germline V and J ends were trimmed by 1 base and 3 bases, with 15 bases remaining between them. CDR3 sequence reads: CASSQVQGHWDTGELFF. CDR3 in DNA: TGCGCCAGCAGCCAAGTTCAGGGCCATTGGGACACCGGGGAGCTGTTTTTT.

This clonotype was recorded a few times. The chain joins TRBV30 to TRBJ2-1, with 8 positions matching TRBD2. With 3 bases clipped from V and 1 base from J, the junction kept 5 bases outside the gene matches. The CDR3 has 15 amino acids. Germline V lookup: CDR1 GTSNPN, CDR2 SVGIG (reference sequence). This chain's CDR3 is CAWSPGTRSYNEQFF. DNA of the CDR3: TGTGCCTGGAGCCCCGGGACTAGGTCCTACAATGAGCAGTTCTTC.

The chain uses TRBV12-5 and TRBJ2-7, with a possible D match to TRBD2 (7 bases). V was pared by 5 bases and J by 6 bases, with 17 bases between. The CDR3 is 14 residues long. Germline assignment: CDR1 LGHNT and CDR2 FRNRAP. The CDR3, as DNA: TGTGCTAGTGGTGGAGGGGGAGGGGTTCTCGAGCAGTACTTC. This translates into CASGGGGGVLEQYF.

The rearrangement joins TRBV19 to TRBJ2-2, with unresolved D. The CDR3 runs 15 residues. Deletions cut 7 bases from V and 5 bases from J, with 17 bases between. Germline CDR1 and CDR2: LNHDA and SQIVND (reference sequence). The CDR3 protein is CASNSEAWGTGELFF. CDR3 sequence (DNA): TGTGCCAGTAATTCCGAGGCGTGGGGAACCGGGGAGCTGTTTTTT.

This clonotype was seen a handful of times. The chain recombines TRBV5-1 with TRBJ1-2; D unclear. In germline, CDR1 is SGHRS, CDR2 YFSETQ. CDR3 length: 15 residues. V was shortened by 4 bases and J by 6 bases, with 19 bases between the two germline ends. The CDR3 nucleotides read TGCGCCAGCAGCCCACTCTGGACTTTTCCGGATGGCTACACCTTC. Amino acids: CASSPLWTFPDGYTF.

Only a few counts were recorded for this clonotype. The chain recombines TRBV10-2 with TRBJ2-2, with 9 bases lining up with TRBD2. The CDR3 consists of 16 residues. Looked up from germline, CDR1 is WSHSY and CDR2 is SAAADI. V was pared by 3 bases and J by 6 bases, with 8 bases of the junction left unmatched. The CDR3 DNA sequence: TGCGCCAGCAGTGAAGTGGGACTAGCCAGTTCCGGGGAGCTGTTTTTT. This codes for CASSEVGLASSGELFF.

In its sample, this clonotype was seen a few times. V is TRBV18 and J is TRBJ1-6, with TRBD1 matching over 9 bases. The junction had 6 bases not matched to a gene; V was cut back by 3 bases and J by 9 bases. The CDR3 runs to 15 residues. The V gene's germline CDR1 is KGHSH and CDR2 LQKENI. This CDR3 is CASSPSGTGTSPLHF. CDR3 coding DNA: TGTGCCAGCTCACCTTCCGGGACAGGGACTTCACCCCTCCACTTT.

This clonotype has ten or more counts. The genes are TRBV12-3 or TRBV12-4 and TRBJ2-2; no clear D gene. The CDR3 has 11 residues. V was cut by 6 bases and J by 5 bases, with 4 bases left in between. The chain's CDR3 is CASRATGELFF. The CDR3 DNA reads TGTGCCAGCAGAGCGACCGGGGAGCTGTTTTTT.

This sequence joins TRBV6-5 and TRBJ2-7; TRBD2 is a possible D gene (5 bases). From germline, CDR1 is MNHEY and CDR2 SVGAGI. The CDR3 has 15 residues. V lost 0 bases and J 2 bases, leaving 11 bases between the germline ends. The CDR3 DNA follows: TGTGCCAGCAGTTACTCAATAAGCGGACCCTACGAGCAGTACTTC. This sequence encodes CASSYSISGPYEQYF.

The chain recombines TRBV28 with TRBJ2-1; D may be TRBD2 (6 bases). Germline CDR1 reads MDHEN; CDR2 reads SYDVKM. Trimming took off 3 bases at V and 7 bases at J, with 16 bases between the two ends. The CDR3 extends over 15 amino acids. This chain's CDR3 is CASSFTPGRGNEQFF. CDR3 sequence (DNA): TGTGCCAGCAGTTTCACCCCGGGACGGGGGAATGAGCAGTTCTTC. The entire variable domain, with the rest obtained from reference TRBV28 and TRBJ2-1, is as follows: DVKVTQSSRYLVKRTGEKVFLECVQDMDHENMFWYRQDPGLGLRLIYFSYDVKMKEKGDIPEGYSVSREKKERFSLILESASTNQTSMYLCASSFTPGRGNEQFFGPGTRLTVL.

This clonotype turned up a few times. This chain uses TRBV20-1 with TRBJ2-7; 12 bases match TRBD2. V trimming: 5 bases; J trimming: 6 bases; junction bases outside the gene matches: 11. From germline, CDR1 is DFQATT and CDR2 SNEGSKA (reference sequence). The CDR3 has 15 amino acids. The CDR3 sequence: CSAETTSGSLGEQYF. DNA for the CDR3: TGCAGTGCTGAAACGACTAGCGGGAGTCTCGGCGAGCAGTACTTC.

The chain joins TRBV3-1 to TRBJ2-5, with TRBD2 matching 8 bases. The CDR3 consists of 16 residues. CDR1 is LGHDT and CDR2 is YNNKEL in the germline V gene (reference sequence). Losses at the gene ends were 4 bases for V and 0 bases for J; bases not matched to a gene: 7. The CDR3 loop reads CASSLRAGVYQETQYF. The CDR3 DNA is TGTGCCAGCAGCCTAAGAGCGGGAGTGTACCAAGAGACCCAGTACTTC.

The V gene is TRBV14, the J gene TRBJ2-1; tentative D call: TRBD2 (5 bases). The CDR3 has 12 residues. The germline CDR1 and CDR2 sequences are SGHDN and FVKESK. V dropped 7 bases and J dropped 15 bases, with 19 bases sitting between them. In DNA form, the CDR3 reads TGTGCCAGCATCCTAGCCCCGGAATATCCGTTCTTC. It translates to CASILAPEYPFF. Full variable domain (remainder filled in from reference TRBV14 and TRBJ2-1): EAGVTQFPSHSVIEKGQTVTLRCDPISGHDNLYWYRRVMGKEIKFLLHFVKESKQDESGMPNNRFLAERTGGTYSTLKVQPAELEDSGVYFCASILAPEYPFFGPGTRLTVL.